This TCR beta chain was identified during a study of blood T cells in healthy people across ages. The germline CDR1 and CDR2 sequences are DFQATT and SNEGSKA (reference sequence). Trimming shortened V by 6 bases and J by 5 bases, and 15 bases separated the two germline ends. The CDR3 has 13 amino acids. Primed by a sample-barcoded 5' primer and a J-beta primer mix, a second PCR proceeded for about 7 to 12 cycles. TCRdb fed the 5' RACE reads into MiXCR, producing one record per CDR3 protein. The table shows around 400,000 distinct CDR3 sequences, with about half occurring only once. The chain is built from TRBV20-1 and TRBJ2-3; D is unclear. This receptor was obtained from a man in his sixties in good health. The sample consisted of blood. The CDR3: CSAQKTVGDTQYF. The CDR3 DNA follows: TGCAGTGCACAGAAAACTGTGGGAGATACGCAGTATTTT.